Described below is a single T cell receptor (beta chain) sequence and its context. Per the original data handling: How many nucleated cells were present was estimated from reference gene primer amplification. TCRdb's table, derived via immunoSEQ multiplex PCR, lists solely in-frame clones and lacks some. V and J calls and clone size are copied from that table; D and trimming were computed from the DNA. This sample has a few hundred thousand clones, with around 90% found just once. The sample belongs to a study of blood T cell repertoires in COVID-19. Study as a whole: Samples came from the United States, Italy and Spain, spanning acute and convalescent COVID-19. T cells, B-cell-depleted T cells, or PBMCs supplied cDNA or gDNA.

Source material: peripheral blood. This TCR came from a woman in her thirties or forties who had recovered from COVID-19.

The CDR3 loop is CAISESGQNYEQYF. In nucleotides, the CDR3 is TGTGCCATCAGTGAGTCGGGACAGAACTACGAGCAGTACTTC. V usage is TRBV10-3 and J usage is TRBJ2-7; 7 bases agree with TRBD1. The V segment lost 0 bases and the J segment 3 bases; nucleotides outside the gene matches: 2. Germline V gene sequence: CDR1 ENHRY, CDR2 SYGVKD. The CDR3 is 14 residues long.